This T cell receptor (beta chain) came from a study of response to subunit inactivated influenza vaccine. TCRdb analysed the RT-PCR reads with MiXCR anew, one entry per CDR3 protein. This table has about 520,000 distinct CDR3 sequences, 25% appearing once. Study results and caveats: That few new T cells are recruited by each seasonal influenza vaccination was the authors' suggestion.

There are a few counts of this clonotype. The antigen is unknown. The clonotype originates from a middle-aged man who received an inactivated influenza vaccine. The sample in question was CD4+ T cells sorted from PBMCs, obtained roughly 5 days after vaccination.

The CDR3 sequence is CASRATRGVNQPQHF. CDR3 nucleotides: TGTGCCAGCAGGGCTACCCGGGGGGTCAATCAGCCCCAGCATTTT. The rearrangement joins TRBV28 to TRBJ1-5, with D perhaps TRBD1 (5 bases). V was trimmed by 6 bases and J by 3 bases, leaving 15 bases between them. Germline V lookup: CDR1 MDHEN, CDR2 SYDVKM. The CDR3 loop spans 15 amino acids.